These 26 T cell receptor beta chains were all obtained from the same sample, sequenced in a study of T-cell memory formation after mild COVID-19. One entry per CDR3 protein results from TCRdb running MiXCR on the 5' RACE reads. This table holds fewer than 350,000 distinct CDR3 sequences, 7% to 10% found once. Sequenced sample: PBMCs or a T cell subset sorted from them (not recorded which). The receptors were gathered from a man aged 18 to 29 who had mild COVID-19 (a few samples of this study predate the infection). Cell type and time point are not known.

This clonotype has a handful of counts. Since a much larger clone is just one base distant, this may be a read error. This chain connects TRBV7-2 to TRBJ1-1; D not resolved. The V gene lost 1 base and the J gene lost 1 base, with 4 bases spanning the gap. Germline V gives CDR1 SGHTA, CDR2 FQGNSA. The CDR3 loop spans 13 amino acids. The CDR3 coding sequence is TGTGCCAGCAGCTTAGAACCGAACACTGAAGCTTTCTTT. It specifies CASSLEPNTEAFF.

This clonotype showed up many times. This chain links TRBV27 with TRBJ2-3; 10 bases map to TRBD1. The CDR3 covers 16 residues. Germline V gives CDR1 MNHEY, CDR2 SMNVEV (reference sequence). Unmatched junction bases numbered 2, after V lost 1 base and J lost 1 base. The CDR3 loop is CASSLLGTGGTDTQYF. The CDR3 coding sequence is TGTGCCAGCAGTTTATTGGGGACAGGGGGCACAGATACGCAGTATTTT.

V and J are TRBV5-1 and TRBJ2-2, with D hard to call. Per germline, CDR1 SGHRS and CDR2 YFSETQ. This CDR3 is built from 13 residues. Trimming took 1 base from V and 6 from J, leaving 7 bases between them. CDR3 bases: TGCGCCAGCAGCTTGTTAGGGCCCGGGGAGCTGTTTTTT. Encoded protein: CASSLLGPGELFF.

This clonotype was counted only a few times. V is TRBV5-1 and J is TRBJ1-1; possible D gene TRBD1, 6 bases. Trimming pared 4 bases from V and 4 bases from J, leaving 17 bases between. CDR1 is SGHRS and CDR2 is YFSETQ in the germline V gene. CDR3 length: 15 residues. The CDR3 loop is CASSAQGTHSTEAFF. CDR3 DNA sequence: TGCGCCAGCAGCGCCCAGGGGACCCATTCCACTGAAGCTTTCTTT.

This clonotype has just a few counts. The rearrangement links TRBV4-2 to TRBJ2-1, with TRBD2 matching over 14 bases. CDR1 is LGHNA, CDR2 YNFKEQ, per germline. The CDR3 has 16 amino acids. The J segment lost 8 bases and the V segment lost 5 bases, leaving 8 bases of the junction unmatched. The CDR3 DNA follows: TGTGCCAGCAGCTTTCGGACTAGCGGGGGGACCCATGAGCAGTTCTTC. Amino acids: CASSFRTSGGTHEQFF.

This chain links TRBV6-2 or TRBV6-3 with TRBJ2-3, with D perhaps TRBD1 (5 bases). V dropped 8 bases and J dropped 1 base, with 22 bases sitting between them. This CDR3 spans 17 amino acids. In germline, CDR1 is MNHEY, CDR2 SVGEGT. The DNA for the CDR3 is TGTGCCAGCTTCTTAGACTTGCAGGGCCCGGGCACAGATACGCAGTATTTT. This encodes CASFLDLQGPGTDTQYF.

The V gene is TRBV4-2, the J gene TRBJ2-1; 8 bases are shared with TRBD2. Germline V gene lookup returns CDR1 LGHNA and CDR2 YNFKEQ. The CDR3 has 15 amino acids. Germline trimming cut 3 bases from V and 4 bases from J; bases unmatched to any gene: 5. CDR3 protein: CASSHSGGWYNEQFF. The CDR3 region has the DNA TGTGCCAGCAGCCACAGCGGGGGATGGTACAATGAGCAGTTCTTC.

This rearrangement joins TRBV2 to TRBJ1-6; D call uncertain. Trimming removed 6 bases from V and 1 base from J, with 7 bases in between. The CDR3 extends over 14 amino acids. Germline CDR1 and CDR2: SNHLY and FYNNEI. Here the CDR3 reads CASSDISYNSPLHF. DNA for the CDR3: TGTGCCAGCAGCGACATTTCCTATAATTCACCCCTCCACTTT.

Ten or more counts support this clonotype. The DNA of the CDR3 is TGTGCCAGCAGGGGGACAGGGATCTACGAGCAGTACTTC. It specifies CASRGTGIYEQYF. The chain has TRBV2 and TRBJ2-7, with 9 positions matching TRBD1. Germline loops: CDR1 SNHLY, CDR2 FYNNEI. Trimming took 6 bases from V and 3 from J; bases not matched to a gene: 3. The CDR3 is 13 residues long.

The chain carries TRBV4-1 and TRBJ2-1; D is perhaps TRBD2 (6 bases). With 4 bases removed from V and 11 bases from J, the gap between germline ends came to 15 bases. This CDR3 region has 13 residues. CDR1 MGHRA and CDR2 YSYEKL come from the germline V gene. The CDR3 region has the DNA TGCGCCAGCAGCCTAAAGAAGGCGGGGAAGCAGTTCTTC. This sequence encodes CASSLKKAGKQFF.

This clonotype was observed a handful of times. The CDR3 DNA is TGTGCCAGCAGCCAACGGGGGCGCGGGGGTAATGAAAAACTGTTTTTT. Protein product: CASSQRGRGGNEKLFF. The V call is TRBV3-1, the J call TRBJ1-4, with D possibly TRBD1 on 6 matching bases. This CDR3 contains 16 residues. Germline V gene data show CDR1 as LGHDT and CDR2 as YNNKEL (reference sequence). The V and J ends lost 2 bases and 4 bases respectively, with 14 bases between them.

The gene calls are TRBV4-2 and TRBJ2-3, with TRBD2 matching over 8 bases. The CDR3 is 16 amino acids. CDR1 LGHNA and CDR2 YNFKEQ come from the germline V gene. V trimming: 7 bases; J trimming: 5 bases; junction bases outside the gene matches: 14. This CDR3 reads CASTPRDGGGLDTQYF. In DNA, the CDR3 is TGTGCCAGCACCCCCCGCGATGGCGGGGGGTTAGATACGCAGTATTTT.

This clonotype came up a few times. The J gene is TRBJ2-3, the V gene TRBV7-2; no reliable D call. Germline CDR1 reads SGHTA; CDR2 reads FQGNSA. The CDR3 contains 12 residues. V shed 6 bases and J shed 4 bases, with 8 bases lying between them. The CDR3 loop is CASRKRADTQYF. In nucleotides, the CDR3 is TGTGCCAGCAGGAAACGGGCAGATACGCAGTATTTT.

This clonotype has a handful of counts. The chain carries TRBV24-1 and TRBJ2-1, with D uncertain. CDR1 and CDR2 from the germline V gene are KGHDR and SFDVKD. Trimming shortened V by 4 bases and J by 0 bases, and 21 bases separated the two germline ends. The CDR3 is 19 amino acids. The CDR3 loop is CATSDLRLLAETSYNEQFF. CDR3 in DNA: TGTGCCACCAGTGACCTTCGCTTGCTGGCCGAAACCTCCTACAATGAGCAGTTCTTC.

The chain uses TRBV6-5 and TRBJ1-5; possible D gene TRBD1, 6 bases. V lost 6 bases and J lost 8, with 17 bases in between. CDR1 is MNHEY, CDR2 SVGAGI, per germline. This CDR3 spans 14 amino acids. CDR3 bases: TGTGCCAGCAGCTCGGTAGGGGGGTCTAAGCCCCAGCATTTT. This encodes CASSSVGGSKPQHF.

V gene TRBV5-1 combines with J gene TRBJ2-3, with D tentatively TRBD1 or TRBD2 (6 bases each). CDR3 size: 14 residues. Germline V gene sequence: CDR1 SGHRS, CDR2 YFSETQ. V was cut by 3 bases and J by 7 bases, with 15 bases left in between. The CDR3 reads CASSSRSGANTQYF. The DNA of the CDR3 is TGCGCCAGCAGCTCTCGCTCGGGGGCTAATACGCAGTATTTT.

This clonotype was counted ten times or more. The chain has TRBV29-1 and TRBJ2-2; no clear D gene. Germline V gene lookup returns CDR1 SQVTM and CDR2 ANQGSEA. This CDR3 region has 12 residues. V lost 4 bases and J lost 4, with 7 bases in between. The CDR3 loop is CSVGTATGELFF. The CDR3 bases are TGCAGCGTTGGAACGGCCACCGGGGAGCTGTTTTTT.

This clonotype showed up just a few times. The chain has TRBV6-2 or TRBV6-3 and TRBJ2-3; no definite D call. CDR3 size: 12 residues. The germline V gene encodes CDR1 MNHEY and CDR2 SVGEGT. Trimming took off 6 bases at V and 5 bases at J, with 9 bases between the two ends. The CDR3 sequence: CASSHVGDTQYF. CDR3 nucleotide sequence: TGTGCCAGCAGCCACGTGGGAGATACGCAGTATTTT.

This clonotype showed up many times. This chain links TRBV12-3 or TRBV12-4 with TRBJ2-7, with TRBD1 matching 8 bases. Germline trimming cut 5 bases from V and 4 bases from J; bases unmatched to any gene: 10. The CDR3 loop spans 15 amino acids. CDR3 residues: CASSGGDRLLYEQYF. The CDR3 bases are TGTGCCAGCAGTGGAGGGGACAGGCTACTTTACGAGCAGTACTTC.

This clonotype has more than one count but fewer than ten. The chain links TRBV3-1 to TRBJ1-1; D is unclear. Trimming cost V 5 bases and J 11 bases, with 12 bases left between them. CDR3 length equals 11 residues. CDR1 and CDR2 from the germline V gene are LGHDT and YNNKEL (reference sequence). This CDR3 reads CASSNSFSAFF. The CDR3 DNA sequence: TGTGCCAGCAGCAACTCCTTTTCCGCTTTCTTT.

CDR3 nucleotides: TGTGCCAGCAGGTCAACAGGGGGTGGTGGCTACACCTTC. Protein sequence: CASRSTGGGGYTF. This chain connects TRBV6-5 to TRBJ1-2; TRBD1 matches 8 bases. This CDR3 has 13 amino acids. The germline V gene encodes CDR1 MNHEY and CDR2 SVGAGI. After removal of 6 bases from V and 7 bases from J, the junction contained 7 bases not matched to a gene.

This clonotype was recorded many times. In DNA form, the CDR3 reads TGCGCCAGCAGCTTAACCCCGGGCGAAAAACTGTTTTTT. Amino acid sequence: CASSLTPGEKLFF. This chain joins TRBV5-1 and TRBJ1-4, with unresolved D. The germline gives CDR1 SGHRS, CDR2 YFSETQ. V was shortened by 2 bases and J by 8 bases, with 10 bases between the two germline ends. The CDR3 contains 13 residues.

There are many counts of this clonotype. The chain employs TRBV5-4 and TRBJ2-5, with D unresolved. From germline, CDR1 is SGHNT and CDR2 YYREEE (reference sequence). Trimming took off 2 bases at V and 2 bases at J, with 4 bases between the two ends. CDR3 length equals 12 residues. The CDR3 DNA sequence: TGTGCCAGCAGCTTACAGCAAGAGACCCAGTACTTC. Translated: CASSLQQETQYF.

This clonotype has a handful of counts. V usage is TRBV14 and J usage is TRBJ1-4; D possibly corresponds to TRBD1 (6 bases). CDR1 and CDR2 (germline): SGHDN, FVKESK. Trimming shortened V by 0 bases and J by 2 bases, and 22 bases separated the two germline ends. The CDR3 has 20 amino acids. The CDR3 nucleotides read TGTGCCAGCAGCCAAGAGTCTATCAGGGGCCCGACTATTACTAATGAAAAACTGTTTTTT. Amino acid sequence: CASSQESIRGPTITNEKLFF.

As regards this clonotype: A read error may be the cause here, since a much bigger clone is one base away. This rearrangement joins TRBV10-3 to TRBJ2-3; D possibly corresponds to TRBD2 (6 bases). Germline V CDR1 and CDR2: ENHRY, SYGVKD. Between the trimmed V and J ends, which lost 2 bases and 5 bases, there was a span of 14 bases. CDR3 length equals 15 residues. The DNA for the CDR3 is TGTGCCATCAGTGAGGTTCGGCGAGCGGGAGATACGCAGTATTTT. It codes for CAISEVRRAGDTQYF.

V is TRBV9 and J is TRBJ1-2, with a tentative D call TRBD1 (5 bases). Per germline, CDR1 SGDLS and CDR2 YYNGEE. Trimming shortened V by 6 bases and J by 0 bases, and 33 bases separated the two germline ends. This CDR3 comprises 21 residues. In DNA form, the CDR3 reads TGTGCCAGCAACGAACCGGGGCCAGGAGACTTCTCCCCGAATTCTAACTATGGCTACACCTTC. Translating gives CASNEPGPGDFSPNSNYGYTF.